A single sample is the source of the 24 T cell receptor beta chains below, sequenced in a study of patients and donors after allogeneic stem cell transplantation. MiXCR, applied by TCRdb to the RT-PCR reads, yields one record per CDR3 protein. The table shows some 230,000 distinct CDR3 sequences, with less than 15% occurring only once. The sequenced material came from blood, either unsorted or a sorted T cell fraction (not recorded which). These receptors were taken from a human donor who was either an allogeneic HSCT recipient or a stem cell or donor lymphocyte infusion donor (not recorded which). It is not recorded whose cells these are; they may come from a transplant donor.

The sample holds many counts of this clonotype. The gene calls are TRBV12-3 or TRBV12-4 and TRBJ2-1; 14 nucleotides align to TRBD2. The CDR3 is made up of 16 amino acids. V shed 2 bases and J 7 bases; nucleotides not matched to a gene: 4. CDR3 residues: CASSLYGLAGGNEQFF. The CDR3 region has the DNA TGTGCCAGCAGTTTATACGGACTAGCGGGAGGAAATGAGCAGTTCTTC.

This clonotype was recorded at least ten times. The chain employs TRBV20-1 and TRBJ2-7, with a tentative D call TRBD1 (6 bases). The CDR3 is 13 amino acids. The V and J ends lost 5 bases and 2 bases respectively, with 13 bases between them. In germline, CDR1 is DFQATT, CDR2 SNEGSKA (reference sequence). The CDR3 sequence: CSAWDNRAYEQYF. CDR3 nucleotide sequence: TGCAGTGCTTGGGACAATCGCGCCTACGAGCAGTACTTC.

This clonotype has more than one count but fewer than ten. The chain links TRBV5-1 to TRBJ2-5; 16 bases align to TRBD2. The CDR3 consists of 17 residues. Trimming took 3 bases from V and 5 from J; bases not matched to a gene: 7. Germline lookup yields CDR1 SGHRS and CDR2 YFSETQ. The CDR3: CASSSGTSGGALETQYF. In DNA, the CDR3 is TGCGCCAGCAGCTCCGGGACTAGCGGGGGGGCCCTGGAGACCCAGTACTTC.

V is TRBV12-3 or TRBV12-4 and J is TRBJ2-5, with TRBD2 matching 10 bases. Trimming took 6 bases from V and 5 from J; bases not matched to a gene: 3. The CDR3 runs to 13 residues. The CDR3 nucleotides read TGTGCCAGCAGCACTAGCGGGGCGGAGACCCAGTACTTC. This sequence encodes CASSTSGAETQYF.

The chain carries TRBV3-1 and TRBJ1-1; D remains unclear. Germline CDR1 and CDR2: LGHDT and YNNKEL (reference sequence). The CDR3 extends over 13 amino acids. V lost 0 bases and J 7 bases, leaving 9 bases between the germline ends. The CDR3 is CASSQEGKGEAFF. CDR3 bases: TGTGCCAGCAGCCAAGAGGGGAAGGGTGAAGCTTTCTTT.

This clonotype was observed at least ten times. The J gene is TRBJ2-1, the V gene TRBV4-1; TRBD2 is a possible D gene (6 bases). The CDR3 sequence is 18 residues long. Per germline, CDR1 MGHRA and CDR2 YSYEKL. V lost 0 bases and J 0 bases, leaving 15 bases between the germline ends. In DNA form, the CDR3 reads TGCGCCAGCAGCCAAGAACGTAGCTCGGGGGACTCCTACAATGAGCAGTTCTTC. Amino acid sequence: CASSQERSSGDSYNEQFF.

This clonotype was seen more than once but under ten times. The J gene is TRBJ1-1, the V gene TRBV2; 10 bases agree with TRBD1. Germline CDR1 and CDR2: SNHLY and FYNNEI. The length of the CDR3 is 17 residues. With V trimmed by 8 bases and J by 2 bases, 14 bases remained unmatched. This CDR3 is CASGGGYRDRGNTEAFF. The CDR3 bases are TGTGCCAGCGGGGGGGGATACCGGGACAGGGGAAACACTGAAGCTTTCTTT.

This clonotype came up many times. The chain links TRBV6-1 to TRBJ1-2; 8 bases fit TRBD1. With V trimmed by 2 bases and J by 4 bases, 6 bases remained unmatched. This CDR3 is built from 15 residues. The V gene's germline CDR1 is MNHNS and CDR2 SASEGT. The CDR3 is CASSERAGGLYGYTF. The CDR3 DNA reads TGTGCCAGCAGTGAAAGGGCAGGGGGCCTCTATGGCTACACCTTC.

V is TRBV15 and J is TRBJ2-1; D is unresolved. The CDR3 is 15 residues long. V was shortened by 0 bases and J by 0 bases, with 6 bases between the two germline ends. CDR1 and CDR2 (germline): LNHNV, YYDKDF (reference sequence). The CDR3 sequence: CATSRDPNSYNEQFF. DNA of the CDR3: TGTGCCACCAGCAGAGATCCTAACTCCTACAATGAGCAGTTCTTC.

With respect to this clonotype: Lacking the conserved final phenylalanine or tryptophan, this CDR3 likely reflects a read error. The chain uses TRBV7-8 and TRBJ2-7, with 8 bases matching TRBD1. CDR3 size: 18 residues. Germline V CDR1 and CDR2: SGHVS, FQNEAQ. V lost 4 bases to trimming and J lost 4 bases; unmatched junction nucleotides: 18. In DNA form, the CDR3 reads TGTGCCAGCAGCTCGAACGGGGGTAGGGCTGGACAGGGTTACGAGCAGTACATC. Amino acids: CASSSNGGRAGQGYEQYI.

This chain connects TRBV7-3 to TRBJ1-2; TRBD1 aligns across 9 bases. After removal of 6 bases from V and 0 bases from J, the junction contained 5 bases not matched to a gene. This CDR3 contains 15 residues. Germline V gene data show CDR1 as SGHTA and CDR2 as FQGTGA. The CDR3 spells CASSETGGANYGYTF. CDR3 sequence (DNA): TGTGCCAGCAGTGAGACAGGGGGTGCTAACTATGGCTACACCTTC. The full variable domain, in which reference TRBV7-3 and TRBJ1-2 provide the parts outside the CDR3, is GAGVSQTPSNKVTEKGKYVELRCDPISGHTALYWYRQSLGQGPEFLIYFQGTGAADDSGLPNDRFFAVRPEGSVSTLKIQRTERGDSAVYLCASSETGGANYGYTFGSGTRLTVV.

The chain has TRBV4-3 and TRBJ1-2; no definite D call. The V gene lost 0 bases and the J gene lost 4 bases, with 9 bases spanning the gap. The CDR3 loop spans 14 amino acids. Germline V lookup: CDR1 LGHNA, CDR2 YSLEER. The CDR3, as DNA: TGCGCCAGCAGCCAAGATAGGAGGGTCTATGGCTACACCTTC. Translating gives CASSQDRRVYGYTF.

This clonotype was picked up a small number of times. This sequence joins TRBV4-2 and TRBJ2-7; 9 bases agree with TRBD2. V shed 1 base and J 6 bases; nucleotides not matched to a gene: 4. Germline CDR1 reads LGHNA; CDR2 reads YNFKEQ. This CDR3 has 14 amino acids. CDR3 in DNA: TGTGCCAGCAGCCAAGGCGCTAGCGGGATCGAGCAGTACTTC. Its protein is CASSQGASGIEQYF.

This chain connects TRBV20-1 to TRBJ1-3; D is unclear. With 0 bases removed from V and 0 bases from J, the gap between germline ends came to 6 bases. Germline CDR1 DFQATT, CDR2 SNEGSKA (reference sequence). The CDR3 contains 14 residues. The CDR3 coding sequence is TGCAGTGCTAGAGACGCCAACTCTGGAAACACCATATATTTT. Translated: CSARDANSGNTIYF.

The table lists this clonotype with a few counts. The rearrangement joins TRBV11-1 to TRBJ1-5; 8 bases fit TRBD1. V was clipped by 1 base and J by 1 base; unmatched bases: 3. CDR1 is SGHAT, CDR2 FQDESV, per germline (reference sequence). The length of the CDR3 is 16 residues. The CDR3 nucleotides read TGTGCCAGCAGCTTAGGCAGGGGGCAAAGCAATCAGCCCCAGCATTTT. This encodes CASSLGRGQSNQPQHF.

This clonotype has just a few counts. This rearrangement joins TRBV6-2 or TRBV6-3 to TRBJ2-7; tentatively, D is TRBD1 or TRBD2 (6 bases each). Germline CDR1 is MNHEY and CDR2 is SVGEGT. Trimming removed 8 bases from V and 5 bases from J, with 13 bases in between. CDR3 size: 12 residues. CDR3 DNA sequence: TGTGCCAGCGCGAGGGGGGAGGACGAGCAGTACTTC. As protein: CASARGEDEQYF.

The chain links TRBV7-7 to TRBJ1-4; tentative D call: TRBD1 (5 bases). The CDR3 has 15 amino acids. V was pared by 5 bases and J by 8 bases, with 18 bases between. CDR1 and CDR2 from the germline V gene are SSHAT and FNYEAQ (reference sequence). The CDR3 loop is CASSLNEGVGEKLFF. For the CDR3, the DNA is TGTGCCAGCAGCCTAAACGAAGGGGTGGGGGAAAAACTGTTTTTT. The full variable domain, rest sourced from reference TRBV7-7 and TRBJ1-4, is GAGVSQSPRYKVTKRGQDVTLRCDPISSHATLYWYQQALGQGPEFLTYFNYEAQPDKSGLPSDRFSAERPEGSISTLTIQRTEQRDSAMYRCASSLNEGVGEKLFFGSGTQLSVL.

This chain uses TRBV12-3 or TRBV12-4 with TRBJ1-2; D call uncertain. The CDR3 runs to 12 residues. Trimming shortened V by 6 bases and J by 4 bases, and 9 bases separated the two germline ends. CDR3 nucleotide sequence: TGTGCCAGCAGGCGAGGAGTCTATGGCTACACCTTC. The encoded protein is CASRRGVYGYTF.

On this clonotype itself: This clone may be a read error of a much larger clone one base away. The rearrangement links TRBV29-1 to TRBJ2-4, with D perhaps being TRBD1 or TRBD2 (6 bases each). The CDR3 has 14 amino acids. CDR1 and CDR2 from the germline V gene are SQVTM and ANQGSEA. This chain's CDR3 is CSASHPVRGDIRYF. Written as DNA, the CDR3 is TGCAGCGCTTCACACCCTGTTAGGGGGGACATTCGGTACTTC.

This clonotype turned up a few times. The rearrangement uses TRBV3-1 and TRBJ2-2; 7 bases fit TRBD1. Germline V CDR1 and CDR2: LGHDT, YNNKEL (reference sequence). V lost 4 bases and J lost 3; bases outside the gene matches: 2. The CDR3 is 14 residues long. This CDR3 is CASSPGTDTGELFF. The CDR3 DNA follows: TGTGCCAGCAGCCCCGGGACAGACACCGGGGAGCTGTTTTTT.

Concerning this clonotype: Relative to the germline gene, one junction end is altered; a read error may explain this. The rearrangement joins TRBV24-1 to TRBJ2-3; 7 bases agree with TRBD2. CDR3 length equals 16 residues. The V gene's germline CDR1 is KGHDR and CDR2 SFDVKD. The CDR3 spells CAASEGGSYLGDTQYF. CDR3 bases: TGTGCCGCCAGTGAAGGCGGGAGTTATTTGGGGGATACGCAGTATTTT.

This clonotype was counted between two and nine times. One end of the junction varies from germline; a read error may be responsible. The V gene is TRBV7-7, the J gene TRBJ2-2; D gene uncertain. This CDR3 is 16 amino acids long. Germline CDR1 and CDR2: SSHAT and FNYEAQ (reference sequence). This CDR3 is CASSLVSLPLPGELFF. In DNA form, the CDR3 reads TGTGCTAGCAGCTTAGTCTCTCTTCCCTTACCCGGGGAGCTGTTTTTT. The complete variable domain, with remaining parts taken from reference TRBV7-7 and TRBJ2-2, reads GAGVSQSPRYKVTKRGQDVTLRCDPISSHATLYWYQQALGQGPEFLTYFNYEAQPDKSGLPSDRFSAERPEGSISTLTIQRTEQRDSAMYRCASSLVSLPLPGELFFGEGSRLTVL.

This clonotype was seen only a few times. The rearrangement joins TRBV4-2 to TRBJ2-2, with TRBD2 matching 7 bases. The junction had 10 bases not matched to a gene; V was cut back by 4 bases and J by 8 bases. This CDR3 has 15 amino acids. Germline V gives CDR1 LGHNA, CDR2 YNFKEQ. CDR3 in DNA: TGTGCCAGCAGCCCCTCGACGGGGGGTCCTGGGGAGCTGTTTTTT. It encodes CASSPSTGGPGELFF.

About this clonotype itself: The germline gene is not matched at one end of the junction; a read error may be the cause. J is TRBJ2-2 and V is TRBV14; the D is unclear. There are 16 residues in the CDR3. The germline V gene encodes CDR1 SGHDN and CDR2 FVKESK. CDR3 in amino acids: CASSQSLWPNIGELFF. In DNA form, the CDR3 reads TGTGCCAGCAGCCAATCCCTATGGCCGAACATCGGGGAGCTGTTTTTT.